A selection of T cell receptor beta chains follows, all from one sample in a study of T-cell reconstitution after alpha-beta-depleted transplantation in children. Each CDR3 protein gets one entry after TCRdb re-called the PCR reads with MiXCR. The sample holds about 900,000 distinct CDR3 sequences, around 30% seen once. The material sequenced was PBMCs, mostly from graft donor cells, taken 360 days after TCRalphabeta/CD19-depleted stem cell transplant. The receptors were sampled from a boy less than two years old who had a stem cell transplant for SCID, so the T cells may come from the graft donor. CDR3s include the opening cysteine and the closing phenylalanine or tryptophan. A D gene is named only where the DNA matches it firmly. The size entry is marked missing in some rows and otherwise reads once, few, many or a size class.

j_call,v_call,clone_size,d_call,cdr3_nt,cdr3_aa
TRBJ2-7,TRBV15,-,-,TGTGCCACTAGCCGATTAGACCGCTACGAGCAGTACTTC,CATSRLDRYEQYF
TRBJ2-5,TRBV12-3/TRBV12-4,-,TRBD2,TGTGCCAGCAGTTCAGAGACTAGCGGGGGGGAGACCCAGTACTTC,CASSSETSGGETQYF
TRBJ2-1,TRBV9,few,TRBD1,TGTGCCAGCAGCGTAGAGGGGACCTGGACAGGGAAAGGCAATGAGCAGTTCTTC,CASSVEGTWTGKGNEQFF
TRBJ2-6,TRBV7-2,-,-,TGTGCCAGCAGCTTATTTGCGGGAACTGGGGCCAACGTCCTGACTTTC,CASSLFAGTGANVLTF
TRBJ1-2,TRBV4-2,-,-,TGTGCCAGCAGCCAAGGGGGACGGGGGGCGGAATATGGCTACACCTTC,CASSQGGRGAEYGYTF
TRBJ2-2,TRBV7-9,-,-,TGTGCCAGCAGCTTAGTTCCCCTCAGAACGAACACCGGGGAGCTGTTTTTT,CASSLVPLRTNTGELFF
TRBJ2-7,TRBV20-1,-,TRBD1,TGCAGTGCCGTCGACAGGGGCCACGAGCAGTACTTC,CSAVDRGHEQYF
TRBJ2-7,TRBV27,-,-,TGTGCCAGCAGTATCCTGTTGGGGATCCGTACCTACGAGCAGTACTTC,CASSILLGIRTYEQYF
TRBJ1-4,TRBV13,few,TRBD1,TGTGCCAGCAGCCCTGAGGGGGCAGCAACTAATGAAAAACTGTTTTTT,CASSPEGAATNEKLFF
TRBJ2-1,TRBV12-3/TRBV12-4,-,-,TGTGCCGTCGGCACAGGTAGTCCCTACAATGAGCAGTTCTTC,CAVGTGSPYNEQFF
TRBJ2-6,TRBV4-3,few,-,TGCGCCAGCAGCCAAGTTCAGGGAAAGCTCTCTGGGGCCAACGTCCTGACTTTC,CASSQVQGKLSGANVLTF
TRBJ2-2,TRBV29-1,few,-,TGCAGCGGGTCGCAGTTAGGGAACACCGGGGAGCTGTTTTTT,CSGSQLGNTGELFF
TRBJ2-7,TRBV10-3,-,TRBD2,TGTGCCATCAGTGAGTCGAGTCTAGCGGGGTCCTACGAGCAGTACTTC,CAISESSLAGSYEQYF
TRBJ2-7,TRBV20-1,-,TRBD1,TGCAGTGCTTCCCGCCAACAGGGGGCCAGGGACGAGCAGTACTTC,CSASRQQGARDEQYF
TRBJ2-5,TRBV12-3/TRBV12-4,few,TRBD2,TGTGCCAGCAGCCCGGGACTACTTTCCCAAGAGACCCAGTACTTC,CASSPGLLSQETQYF
TRBJ2-1,TRBV7-2,-,-,TGTGCCAGCAGCCCGAGGGAGGGGGGGCCGTCCAATGAGCAGTTCTTC,CASSPREGGPSNEQFF
TRBJ2-7,TRBV28,-,-,TGTGCCAGCAGCTCCATGGCGGGGCCGGACGAGCAGTACTTC,CASSSMAGPDEQYF
TRBJ2-6,TRBV5-1,many,-,TGCGCCAGCAGCCTTGGGCCTCAGAAATCTGGGGCCAACGTCCTGACTTTC,CASSLGPQKSGANVLTF
TRBJ2-7,TRBV4-3,-,-,TGCGCCAGCAGCCAAGATGGGAGACAGCCACTCTACGAGCAGTACTTC,CASSQDGRQPLYEQYF
TRBJ1-4,TRBV5-6,few,-,TGTGCCAGCAGCTTCCGCTTGGTAAATGAAAAACTGTTTTTT,CASSFRLVNEKLFF
TRBJ1-2,TRBV28,few,-,TGTGCCAGCAGTTCCCCGGCAGGGGTATTGCACTATGGCTACACCTTC,CASSSPAGVLHYGYTF
TRBJ2-7,TRBV28,-,-,TGTGCCAGCCGGGACACACTCTACGAGCAGTACTTC,CASRDTLYEQYF
TRBJ2-3,TRBV7-9,few,-,TGTGCCAGCAGCCCTGGGACTTCCTCGGGTACGCAGTATTTT,CASSPGTSSGTQYF
TRBJ2-2,TRBV6-2/TRBV6-3,-,-,TGTGCCAGCAGTTCGTGGGGAAGGACAGTCGACGGTACCGGGGAGCTGTTTTTT,CASSSWGRTVDGTGELFF
TRBJ1-1,TRBV28,few,-,TGTGCCAGCAGTTTGGGGGGACGGGTGAACACTGAAGCTTTCTTT,CASSLGGRVNTEAFF
TRBJ1-3,TRBV4-1,few,-,TGCGCCAGCAGCCAAGATGCGGCAGCCCGAAGGAACACCATATATTTT,CASSQDAAARRNTIYF
TRBJ2-2,TRBV12-3/TRBV12-4,few,-,TGTGCCAGCAGTTTTAGAGGTCGGGGCATCGAAACAGGGAAATACGCCGGGGAGCTGTTTTTT,CASSFRGRGIETGKYAGELFF
TRBJ2-5,TRBV5-1,-,TRBD2,TGCGCCAGCAGCTACGGACTAGCGGGGGGGTTACAAGAGACCCAGTACTTC,CASSYGLAGGLQETQYF
TRBJ1-1,TRBV20-1,-,-,TGCAGTGCTAACCCTGTACTTCCTAAGAACACTGAAGCTTTCTTT,CSANPVLPKNTEAFF
TRBJ2-3,TRBV20-1,-,-,TGCAGTCTAGAGGGTGACACAGATACGCAGTATTTT,CSLEGDTDTQYF
TRBJ1-5,TRBV10-3,-,TRBD1,TGTGCCATCAGTGACACAGGGGGCAATCAGCCCCAGCATTTT,CAISDTGGNQPQHF
TRBJ1-1,TRBV5-1,once,-,TGCGCCAGCAGCTTGAGGTCGGGGGGGCTGGACACTGAAGCTTTCTTT,CASSLRSGGLDTEAFF
TRBJ2-7,TRBV5-1,-,-,TGCGCTGGGGCCTTGTCCCGGTCCTACGAGCAGTACTTC,CAGALSRSYEQYF
TRBJ2-3,TRBV5-1,-,-,TGCGCCAGCAGCTTGCAAGACGGCCAATCCCAGTATTTT,CASSLQDGQSQYF
TRBJ1-1,TRBV5-1,few,-,TGCGCCAGCAGCGCAATTAAGACAGGGAACACTGAAGCTTTCTTT,CASSAIKTGNTEAFF
TRBJ2-4,TRBV12-3/TRBV12-4,few,-,TGTGCCAGCGCGTTGAGGGGCATTCAGTACTTC,CASALRGIQYF
TRBJ2-5,TRBV5-1,-,TRBD1,TGCGCCAGCAGCAGGACAGGGAATGGGCAAGAGACCCAGTACTTC,CASSRTGNGQETQYF